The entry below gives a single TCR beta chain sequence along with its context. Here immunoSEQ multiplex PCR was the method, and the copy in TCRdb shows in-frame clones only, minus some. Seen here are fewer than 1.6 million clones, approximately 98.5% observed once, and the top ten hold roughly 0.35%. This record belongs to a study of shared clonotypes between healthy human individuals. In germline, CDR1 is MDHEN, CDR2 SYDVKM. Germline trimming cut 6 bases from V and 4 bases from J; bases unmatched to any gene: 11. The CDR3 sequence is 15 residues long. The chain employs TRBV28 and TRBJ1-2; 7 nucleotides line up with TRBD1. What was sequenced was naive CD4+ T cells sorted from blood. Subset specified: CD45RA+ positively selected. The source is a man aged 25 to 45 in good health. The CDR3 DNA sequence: TGTGCCAGCAGCCCCTACTCAGGGGGGGCCTATGGCTACACCTTC. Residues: CASSPYSGGAYGYTF.